The T cell receptor (beta chain) described here comes from a study of T cells in localized non-small cell lung cancer. V shed 2 bases and J shed 2 bases, with 10 bases lying between them. Germline assignment: CDR1 SGHVS and CDR2 FQNEAQ. This CDR3 contains 14 residues. The table came from immunoSEQ multiplex PCR; TCRdb's copy has only in-frame clones and leaves some out. The sample carries tens of thousands of clones, about 88% recorded once. In this sample, this clone turned up a few times. The clonotype originates from a man aged 40-75 years with stage II lung adenocarcinoma. The sample was PBMCs, taken before any cancer treatment. This chain joins TRBV7-8 and TRBJ2-7, with D maybe TRBD2 (6 bases). CDR3 sequence: CASSLTGVTYEQYV. The CDR3 DNA follows: TGTGCCAGCAGCTTAACGGGGGTCACCTACGAGCAGTACGTC.